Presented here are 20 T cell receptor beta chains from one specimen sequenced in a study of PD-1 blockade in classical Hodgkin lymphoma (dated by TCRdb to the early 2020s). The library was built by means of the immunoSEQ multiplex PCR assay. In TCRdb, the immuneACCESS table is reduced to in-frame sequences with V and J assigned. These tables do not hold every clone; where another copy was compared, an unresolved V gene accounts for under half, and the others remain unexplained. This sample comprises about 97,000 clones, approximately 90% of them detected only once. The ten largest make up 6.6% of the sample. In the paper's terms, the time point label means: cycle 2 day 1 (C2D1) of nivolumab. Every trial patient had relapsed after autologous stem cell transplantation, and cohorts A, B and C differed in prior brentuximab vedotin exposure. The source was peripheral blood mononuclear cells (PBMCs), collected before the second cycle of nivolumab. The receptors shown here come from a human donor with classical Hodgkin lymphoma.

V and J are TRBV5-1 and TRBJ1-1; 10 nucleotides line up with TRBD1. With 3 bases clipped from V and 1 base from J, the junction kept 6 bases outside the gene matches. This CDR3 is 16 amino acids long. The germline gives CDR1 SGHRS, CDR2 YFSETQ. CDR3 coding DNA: TGCGCCAGCAGCTCGACAGGGGGCGGATCGAACACTGAAGCTTTCTTT. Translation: CASSSTGGGSNTEAFF.

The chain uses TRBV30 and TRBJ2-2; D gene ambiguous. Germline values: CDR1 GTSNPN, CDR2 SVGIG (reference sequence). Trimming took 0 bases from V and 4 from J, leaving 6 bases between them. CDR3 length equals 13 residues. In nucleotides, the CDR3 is TGTGCCTGGAGTGTCCCCCCCACCGGGGAGCTGTTTTTT. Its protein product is CAWSVPPTGELFF.

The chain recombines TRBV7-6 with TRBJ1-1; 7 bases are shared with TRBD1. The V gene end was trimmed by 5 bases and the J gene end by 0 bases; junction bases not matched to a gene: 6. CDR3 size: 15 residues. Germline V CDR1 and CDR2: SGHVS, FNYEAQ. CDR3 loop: CASSKEQGMNTEAFF. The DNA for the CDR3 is TGTGCCAGCAGCAAAGAACAGGGGATGAACACTGAAGCTTTCTTT.

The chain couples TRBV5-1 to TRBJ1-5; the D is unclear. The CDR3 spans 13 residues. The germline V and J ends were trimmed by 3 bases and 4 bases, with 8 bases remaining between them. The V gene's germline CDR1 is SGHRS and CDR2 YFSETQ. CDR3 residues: CASSSDLNQPQHF. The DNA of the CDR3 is TGCGCCAGCAGCTCAGACCTTAATCAGCCCCAGCATTTT.

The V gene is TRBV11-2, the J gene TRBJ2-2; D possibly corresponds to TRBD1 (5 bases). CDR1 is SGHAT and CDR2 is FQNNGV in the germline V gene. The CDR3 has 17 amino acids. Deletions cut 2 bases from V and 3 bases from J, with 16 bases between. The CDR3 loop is CASSLNIGEGDTGELFF. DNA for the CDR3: TGTGCCAGCAGCTTAAACATAGGGGAAGGTGACACCGGGGAGCTGTTTTTT.

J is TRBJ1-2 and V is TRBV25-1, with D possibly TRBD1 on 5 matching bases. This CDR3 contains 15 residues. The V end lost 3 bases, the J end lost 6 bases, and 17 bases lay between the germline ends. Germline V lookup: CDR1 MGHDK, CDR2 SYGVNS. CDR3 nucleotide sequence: TGTGCCAGCAGTGATGTTACAGGCGTTTTGAATGGCTACACCTTC. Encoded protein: CASSDVTGVLNGYTF.

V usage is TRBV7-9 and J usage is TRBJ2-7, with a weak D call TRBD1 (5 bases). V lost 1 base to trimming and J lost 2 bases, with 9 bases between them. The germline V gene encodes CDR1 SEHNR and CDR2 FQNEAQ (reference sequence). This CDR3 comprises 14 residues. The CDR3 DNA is TGTGCCAGCAGCTTAGTCAACAGGCCCTACGAGCAGTACTTC. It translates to CASSLVNRPYEQYF.

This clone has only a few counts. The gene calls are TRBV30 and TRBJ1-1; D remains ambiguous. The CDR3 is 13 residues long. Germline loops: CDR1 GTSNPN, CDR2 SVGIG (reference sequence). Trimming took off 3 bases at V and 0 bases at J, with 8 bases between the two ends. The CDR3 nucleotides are TGTGCCTGGAGCACAGCGATGAACACTGAAGCTTTCTTT. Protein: CAWSTAMNTEAFF. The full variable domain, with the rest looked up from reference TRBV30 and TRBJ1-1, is SQTIHQWPATLVQPVGSPLSLECTVEGTSNPNLYWYRQAAGRGLQLLFYSVGIGQISSEVPQNLSASRPQDRQFILSSKKLLLSDSGFYLCAWSTAMNTEAFFGQGTRLTVV.

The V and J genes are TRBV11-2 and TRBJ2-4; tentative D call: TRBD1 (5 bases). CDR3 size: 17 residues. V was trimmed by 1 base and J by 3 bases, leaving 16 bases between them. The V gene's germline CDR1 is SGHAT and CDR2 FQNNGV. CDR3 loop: CASSLAVFGQGKNIQYF. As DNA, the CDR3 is TGTGCCAGCAGCTTAGCCGTGTTCGGGCAGGGCAAAAACATTCAGTACTTC.

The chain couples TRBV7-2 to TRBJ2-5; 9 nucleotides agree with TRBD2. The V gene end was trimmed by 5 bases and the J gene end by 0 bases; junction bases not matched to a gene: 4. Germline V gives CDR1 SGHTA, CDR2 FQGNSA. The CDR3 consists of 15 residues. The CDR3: CASSPQRGDQETQYF. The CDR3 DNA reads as TGTGCCAGCAGCCCCCAGCGGGGGGACCAAGAGACCCAGTACTTC.

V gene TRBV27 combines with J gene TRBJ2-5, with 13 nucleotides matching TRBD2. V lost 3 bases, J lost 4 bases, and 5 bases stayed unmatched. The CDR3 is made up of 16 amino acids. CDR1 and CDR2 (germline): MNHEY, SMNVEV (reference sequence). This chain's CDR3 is CASSFGTSGVGETQYF. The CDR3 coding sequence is TGTGCCAGCAGTTTCGGGACTAGCGGGGTTGGAGAGACCCAGTACTTC.

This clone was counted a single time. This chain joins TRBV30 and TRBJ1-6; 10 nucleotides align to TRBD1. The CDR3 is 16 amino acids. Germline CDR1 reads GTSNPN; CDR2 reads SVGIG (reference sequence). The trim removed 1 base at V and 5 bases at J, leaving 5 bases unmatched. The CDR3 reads CAWSGDRGFDNSPLHF. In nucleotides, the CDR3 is TGTGCCTGGAGTGGGGACAGGGGTTTCGATAATTCACCCCTCCACTTT.

The CDR3 coding sequence is TGTGCCAGCTGCCCGTCAGAGACCTCGAACACCGGGGAGCTGTTTTTT. It yields the protein CASCPSETSNTGELFF. The V gene is TRBV2, the J gene TRBJ2-2; no firm D call. The V and J ends lost 8 bases and 0 bases respectively, with 16 bases between them. Per germline, CDR1 SNHLY and CDR2 FYNNEI. The CDR3 covers 16 residues.

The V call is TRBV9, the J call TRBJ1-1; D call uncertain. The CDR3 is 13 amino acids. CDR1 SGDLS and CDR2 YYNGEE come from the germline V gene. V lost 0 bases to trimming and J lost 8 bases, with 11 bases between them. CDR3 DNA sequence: TGTGCCAGCAGCGTAGTGAACAGCCAAGAAGCTTTCTTT. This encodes CASSVVNSQEAFF.

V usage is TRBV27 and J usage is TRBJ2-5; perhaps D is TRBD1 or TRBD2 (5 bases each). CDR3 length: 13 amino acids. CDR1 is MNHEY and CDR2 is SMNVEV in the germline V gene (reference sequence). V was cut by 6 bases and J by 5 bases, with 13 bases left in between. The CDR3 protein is CASRASWGETQYF. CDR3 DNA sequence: TGTGCCAGCAGGGCTAGCTGGGGGGAGACCCAGTACTTC.

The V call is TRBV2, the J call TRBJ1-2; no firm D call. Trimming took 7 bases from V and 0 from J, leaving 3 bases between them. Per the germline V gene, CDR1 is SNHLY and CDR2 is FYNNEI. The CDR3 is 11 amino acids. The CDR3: CASKPNYGYTF. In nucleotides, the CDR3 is TGTGCCAGCAAACCTAACTATGGCTACACCTTC. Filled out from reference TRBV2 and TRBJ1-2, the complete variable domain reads EPEVTQTPSHQVTQMGQEVILRCVPISNHLYFYWYRQILGQKVEFLVSFYNNEISEKSEIFDDQFSVERPDGSNFTLKIRSTKLEDSAMYFCASKPNYGYTFGSGTRLTVV.

CDR3: CATSSLGLAVNYEQYF. The CDR3 bases are TGTGCCACCAGCAGTCTGGGACTAGCGGTTAATTACGAGCAGTACTTC. The chain recombines TRBV15 with TRBJ2-7; 11 bases are shared with TRBD2. After removal of 3 bases from V and 4 bases from J, the junction contained 8 bases not matched to a gene. CDR3 length: 16 amino acids. Germline V gene lookup returns CDR1 LNHNV and CDR2 YYDKDF (reference sequence).

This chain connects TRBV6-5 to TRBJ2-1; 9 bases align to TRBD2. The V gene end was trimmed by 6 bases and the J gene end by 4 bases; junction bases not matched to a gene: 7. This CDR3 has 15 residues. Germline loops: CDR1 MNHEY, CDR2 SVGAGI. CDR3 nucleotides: TGTGCCAGCAGCCGAGCGGGGGGTGAATACAATGAGCAGTTCTTC. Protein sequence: CASSRAGGEYNEQFF.

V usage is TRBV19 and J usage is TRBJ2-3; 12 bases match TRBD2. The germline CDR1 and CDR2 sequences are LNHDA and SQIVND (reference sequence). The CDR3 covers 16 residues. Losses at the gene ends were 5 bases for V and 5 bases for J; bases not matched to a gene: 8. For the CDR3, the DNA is TGTGCCAGTAGTTCCCTAGCGGGGGGGCAGGGAGATACGCAGTATTTT. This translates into CASSSLAGGQGDTQYF.

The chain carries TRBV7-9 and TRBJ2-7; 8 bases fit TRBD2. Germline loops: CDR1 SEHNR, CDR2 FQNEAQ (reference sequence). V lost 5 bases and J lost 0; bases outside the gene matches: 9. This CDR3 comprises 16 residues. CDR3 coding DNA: TGTGCCAGCAGCCCCTGGGGCGGGGGGAGCTCCTACGAGCAGTACTTC. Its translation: CASSPWGGGSSYEQYF.